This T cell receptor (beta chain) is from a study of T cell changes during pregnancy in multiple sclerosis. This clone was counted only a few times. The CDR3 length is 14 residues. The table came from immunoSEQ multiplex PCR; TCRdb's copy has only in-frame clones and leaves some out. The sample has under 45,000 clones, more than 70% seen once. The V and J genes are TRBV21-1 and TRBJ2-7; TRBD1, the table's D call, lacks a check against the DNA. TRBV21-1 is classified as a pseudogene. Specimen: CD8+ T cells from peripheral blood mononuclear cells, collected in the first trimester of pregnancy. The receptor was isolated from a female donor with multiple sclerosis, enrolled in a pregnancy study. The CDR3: CASSNGTGPYEQYF. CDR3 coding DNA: TGTGCCAGCAGCAACGGGACAGGGCCCTACGAGCAGTACTTC.